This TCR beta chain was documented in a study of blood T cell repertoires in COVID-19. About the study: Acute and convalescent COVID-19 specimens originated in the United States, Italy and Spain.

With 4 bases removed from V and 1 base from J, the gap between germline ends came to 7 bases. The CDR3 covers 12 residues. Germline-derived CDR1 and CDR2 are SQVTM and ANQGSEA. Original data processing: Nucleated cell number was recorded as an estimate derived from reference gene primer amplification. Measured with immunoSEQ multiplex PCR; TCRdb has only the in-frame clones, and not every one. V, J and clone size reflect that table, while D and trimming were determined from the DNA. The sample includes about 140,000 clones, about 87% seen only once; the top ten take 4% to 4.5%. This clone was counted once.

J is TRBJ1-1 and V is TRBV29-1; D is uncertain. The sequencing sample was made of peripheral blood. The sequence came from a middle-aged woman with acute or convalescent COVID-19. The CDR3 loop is CSVGGANTEAFF. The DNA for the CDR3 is TGCAGCGTTGGGGGAGCGAACACTGAAGCTTTCTTT.